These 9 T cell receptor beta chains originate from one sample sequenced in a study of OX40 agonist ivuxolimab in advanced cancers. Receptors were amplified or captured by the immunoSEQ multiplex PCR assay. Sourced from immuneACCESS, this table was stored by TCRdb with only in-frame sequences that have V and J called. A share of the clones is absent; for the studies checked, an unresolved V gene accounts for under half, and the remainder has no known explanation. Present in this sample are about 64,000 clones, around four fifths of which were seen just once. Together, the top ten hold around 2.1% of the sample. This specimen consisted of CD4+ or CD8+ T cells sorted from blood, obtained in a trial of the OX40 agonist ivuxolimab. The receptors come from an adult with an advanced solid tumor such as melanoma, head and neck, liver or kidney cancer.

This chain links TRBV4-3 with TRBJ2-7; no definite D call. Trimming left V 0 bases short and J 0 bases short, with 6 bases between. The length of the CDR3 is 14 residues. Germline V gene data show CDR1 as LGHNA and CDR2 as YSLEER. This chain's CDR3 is CASSQEGSSYEQYF. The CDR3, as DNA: TGCGCCAGCAGCCAAGAGGGCTCCTCCTACGAGCAGTACTTC.

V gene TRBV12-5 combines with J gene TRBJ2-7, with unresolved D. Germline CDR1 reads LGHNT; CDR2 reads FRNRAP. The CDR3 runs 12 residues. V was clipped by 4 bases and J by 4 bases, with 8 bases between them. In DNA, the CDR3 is TGTGCTAGTGGTTCTTCTCCGTACGAGCAGTACTTC. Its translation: CASGSSPYEQYF.

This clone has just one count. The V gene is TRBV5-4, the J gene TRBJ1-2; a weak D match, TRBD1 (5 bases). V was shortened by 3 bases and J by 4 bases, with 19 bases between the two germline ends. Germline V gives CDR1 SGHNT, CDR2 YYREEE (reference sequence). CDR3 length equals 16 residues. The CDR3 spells CASSSLQGVDIYGYTF. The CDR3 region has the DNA TGTGCCAGCAGCTCCCTCCAGGGTGTAGATATCTATGGCTACACCTTC.

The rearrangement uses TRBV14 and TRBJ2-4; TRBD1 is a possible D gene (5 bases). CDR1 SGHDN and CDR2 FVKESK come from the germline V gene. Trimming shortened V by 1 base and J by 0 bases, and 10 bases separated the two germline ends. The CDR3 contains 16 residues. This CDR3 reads CASSQGQLLAKNIQYF. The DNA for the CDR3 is TGTGCCAGCAGCCAAGGACAGTTACTAGCCAAAAACATTCAGTACTTC.

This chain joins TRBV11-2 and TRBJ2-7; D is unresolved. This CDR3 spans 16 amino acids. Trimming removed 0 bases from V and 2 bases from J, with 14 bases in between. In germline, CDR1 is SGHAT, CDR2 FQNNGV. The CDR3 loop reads CASSLDLNLRAYEQYF. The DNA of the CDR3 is TGTGCCAGCAGCTTAGATCTTAACCTTCGGGCCTACGAGCAGTACTTC. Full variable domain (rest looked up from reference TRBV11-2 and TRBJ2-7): EAGVAQSPRYKIIEKRQSVAFWCNPISGHATLYWYQQILGQGPKLLIQFQNNGVVDDSQLPKDRFSAERLKGVDSTLKIQPAKLEDSAVYLCASSLDLNLRAYEQYFGPGTRLTVT.

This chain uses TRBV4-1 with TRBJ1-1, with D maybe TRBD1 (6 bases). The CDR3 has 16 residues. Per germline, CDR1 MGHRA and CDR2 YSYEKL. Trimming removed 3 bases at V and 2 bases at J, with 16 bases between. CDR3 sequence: CASSHGGWTANTEAFF. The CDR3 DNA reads TGCGCCAGCAGCCATGGGGGCTGGACGGCAAACACTGAAGCTTTCTTT.

This CDR3 reads CASSRPPGFQETQYF. The CDR3 nucleotides read TGCGCCAGCAGCCGACCCCCGGGTTTTCAAGAGACCCAGTACTTC. V is TRBV4-1 and J is TRBJ2-5; no definite D call. V was shortened by 4 bases and J by 2 bases, with 14 bases between the two germline ends. Germline V gives CDR1 MGHRA, CDR2 YSYEKL. This CDR3 is 15 amino acids long.

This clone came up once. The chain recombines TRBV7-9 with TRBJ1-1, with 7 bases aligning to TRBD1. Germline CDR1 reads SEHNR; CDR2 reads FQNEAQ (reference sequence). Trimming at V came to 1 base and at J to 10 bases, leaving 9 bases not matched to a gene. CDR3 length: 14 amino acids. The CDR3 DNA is TGTGCCAGCAGCTTAGTCGCAGGGGGGAAAGGAGCTTTCTTT. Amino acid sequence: CASSLVAGGKGAFF.

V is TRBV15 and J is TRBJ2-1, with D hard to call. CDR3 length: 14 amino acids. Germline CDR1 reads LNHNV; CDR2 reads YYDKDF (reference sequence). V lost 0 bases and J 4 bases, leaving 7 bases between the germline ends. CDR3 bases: TGTGCCACCAGCAGAGATCTCAGATACAATGAGCAGTTCTTC. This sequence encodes CATSRDLRYNEQFF.